A selection of T cell receptor beta chains follows, all from one sample in a study of blood T cell repertoires in COVID-19. The method was immunoSEQ multiplex PCR; TCRdb's version includes in-frame clones alone and lacks a portion of them. The repertoire has about 170,000 clones, 84% of them found once; the top ten carry under 8.5%. Sequencing was performed on peripheral blood. The receptors derive from a man in his forties or fifties who had recovered from COVID-19. The CDR3 runs from the conserved cysteine through the conserved F or W. A D gene is named only where the DNA matches it firmly. Part of the rows lack a size; the others show once, few, many or a class for expanded clones.

j_call	v_call	d_call	clone_size	cdr3_aa	cdr3_nt
TRBJ2-4	TRBV30	NA	once	CAWSRTVIAKNIQYF	TGTGCCTGGAGTCGTACAGTGATAGCCAAAAACATTCAGTACTTC
TRBJ2-2	TRBV2	TRBD2	NA	CASSGLAGVNTGELFF	TGTGCCAGCAGCGGCCTAGCGGGGGTGAACACCGGGGAGCTGTTTTTT
TRBJ2-7	TRBV15	TRBD1	NA	CATSRDRGYEQYF	TGTGCCACCAGTCGGGACAGGGGATACGAGCAGTACTTC
TRBJ2-1	TRBV24-1	TRBD1	NA	CATSGVTGENEQFF	TGTGCCACCAGTGGCGTGACAGGGGAGAATGAGCAGTTCTTC
TRBJ2-7	TRBV7-2	TRBD1	NA	CASSLIGTGITYEQYF	TGTGCCAGCAGCTTAATCGGGACAGGGATTACCTACGAGCAGTACTTC
TRBJ2-7	TRBV7-2	TRBD2	NA	CASSLGYGGGSSYEQYF	TGTGCCAGCAGCTTAGGTTACGGGGGGGGCAGCTCCTACGAGCAGTACTTC
TRBJ2-3	TRBV4-3	NA	NA	CASSQDSEGERISTDTQYF	TGCGCCAGCAGCCAAGATTCTGAGGGGGAGCGGATTAGCACAGATACGCAGTATTTT
TRBJ1-6	TRBV20-1	NA	NA	CSASRSASSYNSPLHF	TGCAGTGCTAGTCGGTCCGCTAGCTCCTATAATTCACCCCTCCACTTT
TRBJ2-7	TRBV6-6	NA	NA	CASSTDSSYEQYF	TGTGCCAGCTCCACCGACAGTTCCTACGAGCAGTACTTC
TRBJ2-3	TRBV5-8	NA	NA	CASSLGQESTDTQYF	TGTGCCAGCAGCTTGGGGCAGGAATCCACAGATACGCAGTATTTT
TRBJ1-4	TRBV4-3	TRBD1	NA	CASSPTDRGYEKLFF	TGCGCCAGCAGCCCCACGGACAGGGGTTATGAAAAACTGTTTTTT
TRBJ2-3	TRBV28	NA	NA	CARGSKGTSTDTQYF	TGTGCCAGGGGATCCAAGGGGACTAGCACAGATACGCAGTATTTT
TRBJ1-5	TRBV6-1	NA	NA	CASSERRGNQPQHF	TGTGCCAGCAGTGAACGTAGGGGAAATCAGCCCCAGCATTTT
TRBJ2-7	TRBV28	NA	NA	CASNQLAWGSYEQYF	TGTGCCAGCAATCAACTAGCCTGGGGCTCCTACGAGCAGTACTTC
TRBJ2-1	TRBV4-2	NA	NA	CASSLGGAEQFF	TGTGCCAGCAGCCTTGGGGGGGCTGAGCAGTTCTTC
TRBJ1-1	TRBV7-8	NA	NA	CASSQTDEAFF	TGTGCCAGCAGCCAGACAGATGAAGCTTTCTTT
TRBJ2-1	TRBV4-3	TRBD1	NA	CASSQEGQGPSEQFF	TGCGCCAGCAGCCAGGAGGGACAGGGCCCCTCGGAGCAGTTCTTC
TRBJ1-4	TRBV3-1/TRBV3-2	TRBD1	NA	CASSQTLGQGEKLFF	TGTGCCAGCAGCCAAACGCTTGGACAGGGAGAAAAACTGTTTTTT
TRBJ1-5	TRBV7-9	NA	NA	CASSLVQQVHSNQPQHF	TGTGCCAGCAGCTTAGTCCAACAGGTCCATAGCAATCAGCCCCAGCATTTT
TRBJ2-1	TRBV10-3	NA	NA	CATLTETNEQFF	TGTGCCACCTTGACAGAAACCAATGAGCAGTTCTTC
TRBJ2-5	TRBV4-3	NA	once	CASSHEATGGETQYF	TGCGCCAGCAGCCACGAGGCGACAGGCGGGGAGACCCAGTACTTC
TRBJ2-1	TRBV4-2	NA	NA	CASSQDRTGGYNEQFF	TGTGCCAGCAGCCAAGATCGGACTGGAGGCTACAATGAGCAGTTCTTC
TRBJ2-5	TRBV9	TRBD2	NA	CASSLSGSGQTQYF	TGTGCCAGCAGCCTAAGCGGGAGCGGACAGACCCAGTACTTC
TRBJ1-2	TRBV24-1	NA	few	CATSDFRGLDGYTF	TGTGCCACCAGTGATTTCCGGGGACTAGATGGCTACACCTTC
TRBJ2-2	TRBV2	NA	NA	CASSEGGHLNTGELFF	TGTGCCAGCAGTGAAGGGGGACACCTGAACACCGGGGAGCTGTTTTTT
TRBJ2-1	TRBV19	TRBD2	NA	CASTLGTSGGNEQFF	TGTGCCAGTACCCTTGGGACTAGCGGAGGGAATGAGCAGTTCTTC
TRBJ2-2	TRBV11-2	NA	NA	CASSPLSRAQSGELFF	TGTGCCAGCAGCCCATTAAGCAGGGCCCAATCCGGGGAGCTGTTTTTT
TRBJ1-1	TRBV5-1	NA	few	CASSPQGSAEAFF	TGCGCCAGCAGTCCCCAGGGAAGCGCTGAAGCTTTCTTT
TRBJ2-7	TRBV5-5	TRBD1	NA	CASSLRPGGYEQYF	TGTGCCAGCAGCTTGCGGCCAGGGGGCTACGAGCAGTACTTC
TRBJ2-7	TRBV6-5	TRBD1	NA	CASRRDSYEQYF	TGTGCCAGCAGGAGGGACAGCTACGAGCAGTACTTC
TRBJ1-2	TRBV15	TRBD1	NA	CATSRDRNYYGYTF	TGTGCCACCTCCCGGGACAGAAATTACTATGGCTACACCTTC
TRBJ1-2	TRBV6-6	NA	NA	CASTPGGPPGYGYTF	TGTGCCAGCACCCCGGGGGGGCCGCCCGGCTATGGCTACACCTTC
TRBJ1-5	TRBV28	NA	NA	CASSSPGAGNQPQHF	TGTGCCAGCAGTTCCCCAGGCGCTGGCAATCAGCCCCAGCATTTT
TRBJ1-6	TRBV6-5	NA	NA	CASTPRRDWYSPLHF	TGTGCCTCAACTCCGCGGAGGGATTGGTATTCACCCCTCCACTTT
TRBJ1-1	TRBV5-1	NA	few	CASSLEGGGTEAFF	TGCGCCAGCAGCTTGGAGGGAGGTGGGACTGAAGCTTTCTTT
TRBJ2-3	TRBV12-3/TRBV12-4	NA	NA	CASKRTDTQYF	TGTGCCAGCAAGAGAACAGATACGCAGTATTTT
TRBJ1-6	TRBV28	NA	NA	CASGLAGMDSPLHF	TGTGCCAGCGGTTTGGCAGGGATGGATTCACCCCTCCACTTT
TRBJ1-6	TRBV19	TRBD1	NA	CATRPQGDNSPLHF	TGTGCCACCCGCCCCCAGGGGGATAATTCACCCCTCCACTTT
TRBJ2-3	TRBV13	NA	NA	CASSKGGEGPTDTQYF	TGTGCCAGCAGTAAAGGGGGGGAGGGCCCCACAGATACGCAGTATTTT
TRBJ1-4	TRBV7-9	NA	NA	CASSLMGDSNEKLFF	TGTGCCAGCAGCTTAATGGGGGACTCTAATGAAAAACTGTTTTTT
TRBJ2-3	TRBV30	NA	NA	CAWSGITQYF	TGTGCCTGGAGCGGTATAACGCAGTATTTT
TRBJ2-3	TRBV19	TRBD2	NA	CASSAGLAGVLDTQYF	TGTGCCAGTAGTGCCGGACTAGCGGGAGTATTAGATACGCAGTATTTT
TRBJ2-3	TRBV7-9	NA	once	CASSLQYQDTQYF	TGTGCCAGCAGCTTACAGTACCAAGATACGCAGTATTTT
TRBJ2-1	TRBV15	TRBD2	NA	CATSRGLAANEQFF	TGTGCCACCAGCAGGGGACTAGCGGCTAATGAGCAGTTCTTC
TRBJ2-1	TRBV28	TRBD2	NA	CASSSGTSGANEQFF	TGTGCCAGCAGTTCCGGGACTAGCGGGGCCAATGAGCAGTTCTTC
TRBJ2-1	TRBV7-9	NA	NA	CARGGFGYNEQFF	TGTGCCAGAGGGGGATTCGGCTACAATGAGCAGTTCTTC
TRBJ2-1	TRBV4-3	TRBD2	NA	CASSQYPLAGKDGEQFF	TGCGCCAGCAGCCAATATCCTTTAGCGGGGAAGGACGGTGAGCAGTTCTTC
TRBJ1-5	TRBV5-6	TRBD1	NA	CASSAGQGNQPQHF	TGTGCCAGCAGCGCTGGACAGGGCAATCAGCCCCAGCATTTT
TRBJ1-3	TRBV19	NA	NA	CASSTETGLSGNTIYF	TGTGCCAGTAGTACCGAAACAGGGCTGTCTGGAAACACCATATATTTT
TRBJ2-7	TRBV4-2	TRBD1	NA	CASSQERARGLEQYF	TGTGCCAGCAGCCAAGAGCGGGCAAGGGGGCTTGAGCAGTACTTC
TRBJ2-7	TRBV4-1	TRBD1	NA	CASSQTGQFYEQYF	TGCGCCAGCAGCCAGACGGGACAGTTCTACGAGCAGTACTTC
TRBJ2-6	TRBV27	NA	NA	CASSSRGAGANVLTF	TGTGCCAGCAGCTCCAGGGGGGCTGGGGCCAACGTCCTGACTTTC
TRBJ2-6	TRBV19	TRBD1	few	CASSRRGSEITLSGANVLTF	TGTGCCAGTAGTCGCAGGGGGTCCGAAATCACCCTCTCTGGGGCCAACGTCCTGACTTTC
TRBJ2-2	TRBV4-2	TRBD2	NA	CASSQDRTSVGELFF	TGTGCCAGCAGCCAAGATAGGACTAGCGTTGGGGAGCTGTTTTTT
TRBJ1-2	TRBV10-3	NA	NA	CAIRVQGPYGYTF	TGTGCCATCCGCGTTCAGGGGCCGTATGGCTACACCTTC
TRBJ1-1	TRBV27	NA	NA	CASSVHENTEAFF	TGTGCCAGCAGTGTACATGAGAACACTGAAGCTTTCTTT
TRBJ2-1	TRBV27	NA	NA	CASSFGTLRRNEQFF	TGTGCCAGCAGTTTCGGGACTTTGAGGCGCAATGAGCAGTTCTTC
TRBJ2-7	TRBV7-2	NA	NA	CASSLEAGYEQYF	TGTGCCAGCAGCTTAGAGGCGGGGTACGAGCAGTACTTC
TRBJ2-7	TRBV14	NA	NA	CASSQGTTSSYEQYF	TGTGCCAGCAGCCAAGGGACAACGAGCTCCTACGAGCAGTACTTC